This T cell receptor beta chain was sequenced in a study of tumor-infiltrating lymphocytes in primary liver carcinoma. Study as a whole: In every tissue type, samples returned a similar yield of roughly 3.65 to 7.5 million productive TCRbeta reads. Overall study results and limits: Left bulk and unsorted, the samples did not allow CD4+ and CD8+ repertoires to be compared.

Unsorted whole blood served as the source of blood RNA, and germline DNA was extracted as well. The authors made TCR beta cDNA from about 500 ng total RNA with a constant-region primer. Libraries covering TCR beta were generated through three nested multiplex PCR rounds (using a slightly modified ARM-PCR). TCRdb called the multiplex PCR reads again in MiXCR, with one record for every CDR3 protein. The data contain 250,000 to 350,000 distinct CDR3 sequences, nearly 60% of them singletons. About this clonotype itself: The antigen is unknown. An end of the junction differs from the germline gene, which may be a read error.

The specimen was peripheral blood. The clonotype originates from a woman younger than 45 with primary liver carcinoma and hepatitis B virus infection.

The CDR3 region has the DNA TGTGCCAGAAGCCAAGATCGGGATATGCAGTATTTT. Its protein is CARSQDRDMQYF. This sequence joins TRBV4-2 and TRBJ2-3, with D tentatively TRBD2 (5 bases). The CDR3 contains 12 residues. Germline CDR1 is LGHNA and CDR2 is YNFKEQ.